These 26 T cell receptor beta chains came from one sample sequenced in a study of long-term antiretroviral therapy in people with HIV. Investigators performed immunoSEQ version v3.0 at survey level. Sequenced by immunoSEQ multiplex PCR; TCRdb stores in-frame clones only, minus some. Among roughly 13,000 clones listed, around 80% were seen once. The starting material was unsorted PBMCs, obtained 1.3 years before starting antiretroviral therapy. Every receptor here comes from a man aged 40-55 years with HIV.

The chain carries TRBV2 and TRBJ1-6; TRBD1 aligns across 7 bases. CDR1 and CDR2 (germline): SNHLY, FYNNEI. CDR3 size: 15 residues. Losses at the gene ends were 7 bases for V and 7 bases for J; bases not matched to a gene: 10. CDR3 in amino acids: CASKITDRNNSPLHF. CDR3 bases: TGTGCCAGCAAGATAACGGACAGGAACAATTCACCCCTCCACTTT.

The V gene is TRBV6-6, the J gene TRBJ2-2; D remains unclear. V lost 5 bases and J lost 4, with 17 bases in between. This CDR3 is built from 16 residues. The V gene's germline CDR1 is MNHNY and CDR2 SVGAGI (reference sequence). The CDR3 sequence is CASSTPGSIGTGELFF. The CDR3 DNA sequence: TGTGCCAGCAGTACCCCTGGGTCCATCGGCACCGGGGAGCTGTTTTTT.

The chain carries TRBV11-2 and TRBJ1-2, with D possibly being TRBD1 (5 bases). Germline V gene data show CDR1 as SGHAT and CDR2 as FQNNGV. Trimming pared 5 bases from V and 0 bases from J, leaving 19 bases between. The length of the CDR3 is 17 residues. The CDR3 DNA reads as TGTGCCAGCAGCCACTATCAGGGAGCCCCCACTAACTATGGCTACACCTTC. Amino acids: CASSHYQGAPTNYGYTF.

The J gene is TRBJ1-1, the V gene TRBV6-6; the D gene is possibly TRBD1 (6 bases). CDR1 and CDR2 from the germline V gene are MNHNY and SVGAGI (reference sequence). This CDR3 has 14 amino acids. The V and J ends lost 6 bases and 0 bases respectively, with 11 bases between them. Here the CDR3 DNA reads TGTGCCAGCAGCCCCGGGACATTGAACACTGAAGCTTTCTTT. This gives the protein CASSPGTLNTEAFF.

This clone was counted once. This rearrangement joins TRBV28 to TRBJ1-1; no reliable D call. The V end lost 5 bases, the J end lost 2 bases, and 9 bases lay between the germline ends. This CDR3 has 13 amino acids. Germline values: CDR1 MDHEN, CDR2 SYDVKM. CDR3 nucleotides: TGTGCCAGCAGTACAACCGGCAACACTGAAGCTTTCTTT. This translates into CASSTTGNTEAFF.

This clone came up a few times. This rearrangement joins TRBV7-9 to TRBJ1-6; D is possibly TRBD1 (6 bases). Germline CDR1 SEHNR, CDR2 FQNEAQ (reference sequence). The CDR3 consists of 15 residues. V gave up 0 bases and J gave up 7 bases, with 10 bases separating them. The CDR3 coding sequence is TGTGCCAGCAGCTTAGCGCGGCAGGGGAATTCACCCCTCCACTTT. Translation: CASSLARQGNSPLHF. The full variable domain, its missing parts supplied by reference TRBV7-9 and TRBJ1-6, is DTGVSQNPRHKITKRGQNVTFRCDPISEHNRLYWYRQTLGQGPEFLTYFQNEAQLEKSRLLSDRFSAERPKGSFSTLEIQRTEQGDSAMYLCASSLARQGNSPLHFGNGTRLTVT.

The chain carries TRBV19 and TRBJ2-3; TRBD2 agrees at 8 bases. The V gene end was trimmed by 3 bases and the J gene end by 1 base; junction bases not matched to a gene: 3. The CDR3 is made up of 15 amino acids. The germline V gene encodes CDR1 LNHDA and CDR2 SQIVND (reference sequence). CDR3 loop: CASSMVSGGTDTQYF. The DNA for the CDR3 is TGTGCCAGTAGTATGGTTAGCGGGGGCACAGATACGCAGTATTTT.

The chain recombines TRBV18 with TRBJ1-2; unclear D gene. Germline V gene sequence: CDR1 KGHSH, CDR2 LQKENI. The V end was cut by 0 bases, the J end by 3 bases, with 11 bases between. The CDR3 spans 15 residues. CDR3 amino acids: CASSPPSWGDYGYTF. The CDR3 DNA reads TGTGCCAGCTCACCACCCTCTTGGGGAGACTATGGCTACACCTTC.

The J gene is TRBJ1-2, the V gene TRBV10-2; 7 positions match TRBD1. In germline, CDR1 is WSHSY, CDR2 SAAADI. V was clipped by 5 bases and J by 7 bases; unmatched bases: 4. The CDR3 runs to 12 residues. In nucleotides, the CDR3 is TGCGCCAGCAGTCACACAGGGGCTGGCTACACCTTC. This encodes CASSHTGAGYTF.

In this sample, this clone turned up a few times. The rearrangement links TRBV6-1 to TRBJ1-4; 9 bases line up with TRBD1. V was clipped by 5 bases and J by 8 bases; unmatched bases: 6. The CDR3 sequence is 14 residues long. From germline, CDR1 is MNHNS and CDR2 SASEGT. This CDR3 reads CASSMDRGWEKLFF. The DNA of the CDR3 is TGTGCCAGCAGTATGGACAGGGGATGGGAAAAACTGTTTTTT.

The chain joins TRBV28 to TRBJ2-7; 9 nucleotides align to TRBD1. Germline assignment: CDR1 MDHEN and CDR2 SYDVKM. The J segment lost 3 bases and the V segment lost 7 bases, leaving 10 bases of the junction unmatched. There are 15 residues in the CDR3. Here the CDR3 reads CASTYLGQGVYEQYF. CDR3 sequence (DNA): TGTGCCAGCACCTATTTGGGACAGGGTGTCTACGAGCAGTACTTC.

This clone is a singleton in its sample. The CDR3 sequence: CASSPKGTGASVVYEQYF. The DNA for the CDR3 is TGTGCCAGCTCACCAAAGGGAACAGGCGCCTCAGTCGTCTACGAGCAGTACTTC. The chain joins TRBV18 to TRBJ2-7; maybe TRBD1 (5 bases). Between the trimmed V and J ends, which lost 2 bases and 3 bases, there was a span of 23 bases. The CDR3 consists of 18 residues. Germline loops: CDR1 KGHSH, CDR2 LQKENI.

This chain's CDR3 is CAETGAFF. DNA for the CDR3: TGCGCCGAAACAGGAGCTTTCTTT. The chain couples TRBV5-1 to TRBJ1-1; possibly TRBD1 for D (5 bases). The CDR3 is 8 amino acids. V was cut by 10 bases and J by 10 bases, with 8 bases left in between. CDR1 and CDR2 (germline): SGHRS, YFSETQ.

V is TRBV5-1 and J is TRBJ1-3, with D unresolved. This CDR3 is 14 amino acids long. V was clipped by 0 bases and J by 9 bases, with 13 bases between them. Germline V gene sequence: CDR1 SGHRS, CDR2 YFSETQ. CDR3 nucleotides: TGCGCCAGCAGCTTGGACAGTTTTCAAGGCACCATATATTTT. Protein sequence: CASSLDSFQGTIYF.

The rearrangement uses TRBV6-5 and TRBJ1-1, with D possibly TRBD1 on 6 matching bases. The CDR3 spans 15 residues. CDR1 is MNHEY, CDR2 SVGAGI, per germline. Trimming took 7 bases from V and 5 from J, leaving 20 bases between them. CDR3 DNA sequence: TGTGCCAGCACCAGCCGCCCCAGGGGAGGGACTGAAGCTTTCTTT. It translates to CASTSRPRGGTEAFF.

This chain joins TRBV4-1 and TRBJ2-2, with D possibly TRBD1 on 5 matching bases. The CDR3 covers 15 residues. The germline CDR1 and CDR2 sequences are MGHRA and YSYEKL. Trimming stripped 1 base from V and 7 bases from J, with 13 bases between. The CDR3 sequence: CASSQGQGTYGELFF. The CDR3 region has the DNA TGCGCCAGCAGCCAAGGGCAGGGTACATACGGGGAGCTGTTTTTT.

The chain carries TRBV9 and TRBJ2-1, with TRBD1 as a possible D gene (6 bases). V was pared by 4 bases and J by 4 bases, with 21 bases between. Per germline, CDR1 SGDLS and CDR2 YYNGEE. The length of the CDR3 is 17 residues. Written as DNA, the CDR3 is TGTGCCAGCAGCACGACCGCAGGGGCTACCATATACAATGAGCAGTTCTTC. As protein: CASSTTAGATIYNEQFF.

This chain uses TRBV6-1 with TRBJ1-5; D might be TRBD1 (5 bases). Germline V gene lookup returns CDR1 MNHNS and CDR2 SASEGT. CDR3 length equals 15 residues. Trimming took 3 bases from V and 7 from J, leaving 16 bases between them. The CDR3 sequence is CASSEGVIPTQPQHF. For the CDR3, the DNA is TGTGCCAGCAGTGAGGGGGTTATCCCTACGCAGCCCCAGCATTTT.

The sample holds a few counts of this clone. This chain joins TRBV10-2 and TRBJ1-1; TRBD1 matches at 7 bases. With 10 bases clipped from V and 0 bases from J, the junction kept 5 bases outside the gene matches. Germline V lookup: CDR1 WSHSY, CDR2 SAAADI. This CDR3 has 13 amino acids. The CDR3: CATGGQLNTEAFF. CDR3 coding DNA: TGCGCCACCGGGGGACAGTTGAACACTGAAGCTTTCTTT.

As DNA, the CDR3 is TGTGCCAGCAGTGAACAGACCTCTGGAAACACCATATATTTT. Protein sequence: CASSEQTSGNTIYF. This chain connects TRBV2 to TRBJ1-3; no reliable D call. The V gene lost 2 bases and the J gene lost 0 bases, with 5 bases spanning the gap. Per the germline V gene, CDR1 is SNHLY and CDR2 is FYNNEI. The CDR3 runs to 14 residues.

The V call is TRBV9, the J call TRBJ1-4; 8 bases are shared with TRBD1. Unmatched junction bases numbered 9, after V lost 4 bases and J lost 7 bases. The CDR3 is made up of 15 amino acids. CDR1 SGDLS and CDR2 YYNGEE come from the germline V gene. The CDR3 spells CASSTRQGRGEKLFF. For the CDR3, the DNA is TGTGCCAGCAGCACCCGACAGGGGCGGGGTGAAAAACTGTTTTTT.

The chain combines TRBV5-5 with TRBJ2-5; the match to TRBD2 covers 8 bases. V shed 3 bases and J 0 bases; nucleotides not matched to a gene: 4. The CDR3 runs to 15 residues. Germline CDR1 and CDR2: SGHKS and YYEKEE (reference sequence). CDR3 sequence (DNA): TGTGCCAGCAGCTATAGCGGGGACCACCAAGAGACCCAGTACTTC. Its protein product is CASSYSGDHQETQYF.

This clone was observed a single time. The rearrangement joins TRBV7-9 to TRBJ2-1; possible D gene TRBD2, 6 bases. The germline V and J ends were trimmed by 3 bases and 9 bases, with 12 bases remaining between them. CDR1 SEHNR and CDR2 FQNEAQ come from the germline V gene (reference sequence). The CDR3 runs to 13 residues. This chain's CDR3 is CASSFGFGGEQFF. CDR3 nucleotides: TGTGCCAGCAGCTTCGGCTTCGGGGGTGAGCAGTTCTTC. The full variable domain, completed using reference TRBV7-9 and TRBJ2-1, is DTGVSQNPRHKITKRGQNVTFRCDPISEHNRLYWYRQTLGQGPEFLTYFQNEAQLEKSRLLSDRFSAERPKGSFSTLEIQRTEQGDSAMYLCASSFGFGGEQFFGPGTRLTVL.

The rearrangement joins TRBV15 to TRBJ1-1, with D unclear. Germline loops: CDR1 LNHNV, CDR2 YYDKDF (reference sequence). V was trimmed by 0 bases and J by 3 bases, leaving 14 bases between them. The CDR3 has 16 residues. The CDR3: CATSRDISSKYTEAFF. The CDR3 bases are TGTGCCACCAGCAGAGATATATCCTCCAAATACACTGAAGCTTTCTTT.

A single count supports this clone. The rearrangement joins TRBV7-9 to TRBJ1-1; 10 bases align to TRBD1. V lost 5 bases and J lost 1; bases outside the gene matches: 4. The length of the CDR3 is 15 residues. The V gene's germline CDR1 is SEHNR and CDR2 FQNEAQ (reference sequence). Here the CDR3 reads CASSPGQGTNTEAFF. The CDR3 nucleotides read TGTGCCAGCAGCCCGGGACAGGGGACGAACACTGAAGCTTTCTTT.

The CDR3 spells CASSGSGVQETQYF. DNA for the CDR3: TGTGCCAGCAGTGGTTCCGGGGTCCAAGAGACCCAGTACTTC. The V gene is TRBV6-1, the J gene TRBJ2-5, with D possibly TRBD2 on 5 matching bases. V lost 4 bases and J lost 1, with 10 bases in between. The CDR3 covers 14 residues. Germline CDR1 is MNHNS and CDR2 is SASEGT.